The 10 T cell receptor beta chains listed next were all sequenced from one sample in a study of blood T cell repertoires in COVID-19 (dated by TCRdb to about 2020). Libraries were constructed by the immunoSEQ multiplex PCR assay. The table was pulled from immuneACCESS by TCRdb, which kept in-frame rearrangements only. Such tables lose some clones; where checked, under half of the loss comes from unresolved V genes, and the rest has no known cause. The sample has fewer than 450,000 clones on record, about 91% of them singletons. Over 10% of the sample rests with the top ten. Sequenced: peripheral blood. The receptors derive from a woman aged 50 to 65 with COVID-19, enrolled during active disease.

This clone was observed a handful of times. The chain employs TRBV27 and TRBJ1-6; no reliable D call. The CDR3 totals 18 residues. V was cut by 3 bases and J by 2 bases, with 17 bases left in between. Germline CDR1 is MNHEY and CDR2 is SMNVEV (reference sequence). CDR3 sequence: CASSFQPPGETYNSPLHF. The CDR3 bases are TGTGCCAGCAGTTTCCAGCCCCCCGGAGAAACCTATAATTCACCCCTCCACTTT.

This chain uses TRBV6-2 or TRBV6-3 with TRBJ2-6; 10 bases align to TRBD2. Germline assignment: CDR1 MNHEY and CDR2 SVGEGT. The J segment lost 2 bases and the V segment lost 6 bases, leaving 4 bases of the junction unmatched. This CDR3 has 16 amino acids. The CDR3 DNA follows: TGTGCCAGCAGCCCTAGCGGGGGTACTGGGGCCAACGTCCTGACTTTC. Encoded protein: CASSPSGGTGANVLTF.

V and J are TRBV11-1 and TRBJ1-2; D is perhaps TRBD1 (6 bases). The germline gives CDR1 SGHAT, CDR2 FQDESV (reference sequence). This CDR3 spans 13 amino acids. Trimming took off 4 bases at V and 3 bases at J, with 9 bases between the two ends. CDR3 nucleotide sequence: TGTGCCAGCAGCTCGACAGGCGACTATGGCTACACCTTC. This translates into CASSSTGDYGYTF.

The chain couples TRBV27 to TRBJ2-6; unclear D gene. Germline-derived CDR1 and CDR2 are MNHEY and SMNVEV (reference sequence). The CDR3 has 15 residues. The V end was cut by 5 bases, the J end by 0 bases, with 8 bases between. DNA of the CDR3: TGTGCCAGCAGTGCGCATGGCTCTGGGGCCAACGTCCTGACTTTC. Protein product: CASSAHGSGANVLTF. The full variable domain, rest sourced from reference TRBV27 and TRBJ2-6, is EAQVTQNPRYLITVTGKKLTVTCSQNMNHEYMSWYRQDPGLGLRQIYYSMNVEVTDKGDVPEGYKVSRKEKRNFPLILESPSPNQTSLYFCASSAHGSGANVLTFGAGSRLTVL.

The chain is built from TRBV9 and TRBJ2-4; D may be TRBD1 (6 bases). The CDR3 is 13 amino acids. Germline CDR1 is SGDLS and CDR2 is YYNGEE. The V end lost 3 bases, the J end lost 8 bases, and 12 bases lay between the germline ends. CDR3 in DNA: TGTGCCAGCAGCGAAGTCAGGGGAGACATTCAGTACTTC. The encoded protein is CASSEVRGDIQYF.

Here the CDR3 reads CASNFLAGPGDEQFF. In DNA form, the CDR3 reads TGTGCCAGCAATTTTCTAGCGGGGCCGGGGGATGAGCAGTTCTTC. The rearrangement joins TRBV6-6 to TRBJ2-1; 9 nucleotides line up with TRBD2. The V gene end was trimmed by 7 bases and the J gene end by 8 bases; junction bases not matched to a gene: 12. The CDR3 loop spans 15 amino acids. Per the germline V gene, CDR1 is MNHNY and CDR2 is SVGAGI (reference sequence).

This clone showed up just a few times. The chain is built from TRBV7-9 and TRBJ1-2, with TRBD1 matching over 10 bases. The CDR3 runs 17 residues. CDR1 is SEHNR, CDR2 FQNEAQ, per germline (reference sequence). J gave up 4 bases and V 3 bases, and 11 bases lay outside the gene matches. The chain's CDR3 is CASSLGTGASIGYGYTF. For the CDR3, the DNA is TGTGCCAGCAGCTTGGGGACAGGGGCCTCTATTGGCTATGGCTACACCTTC.

This chain links TRBV5-4 with TRBJ2-3; TRBD2 matches at 15 bases. There are 15 residues in the CDR3. Germline V gives CDR1 SGHNT, CDR2 YYREEE (reference sequence). The V segment lost 4 bases and the J segment 9 bases; nucleotides outside the gene matches: 6. The CDR3 sequence: CASSPWTSGGGTQYF. CDR3 DNA sequence: TGTGCCAGCAGCCCTTGGACTAGCGGGGGGGGGACGCAGTATTTT.

The CDR3 sequence: CASTLTGSTEAFF. The CDR3 region has the DNA TGTGCCAGCACTCTGACAGGGTCCACTGAAGCTTTCTTT. The chain joins TRBV6-5 to TRBJ1-1; TRBD1 agrees at 7 bases. Germline values: CDR1 MNHEY, CDR2 SVGAGI. V shed 7 bases and J 4 bases; nucleotides not matched to a gene: 6. The CDR3 is made up of 13 amino acids.

The rearrangement uses TRBV9 and TRBJ2-1, with 8 bases identical to TRBD1. V shed 4 bases and J 3 bases; nucleotides not matched to a gene: 9. The CDR3 is 16 residues long. From germline, CDR1 is SGDLS and CDR2 YYNGEE. CDR3 loop: CASSPDGDRNYNEQFF. DNA for the CDR3: TGTGCCAGCAGCCCAGACGGGGACAGGAACTACAATGAGCAGTTCTTC.